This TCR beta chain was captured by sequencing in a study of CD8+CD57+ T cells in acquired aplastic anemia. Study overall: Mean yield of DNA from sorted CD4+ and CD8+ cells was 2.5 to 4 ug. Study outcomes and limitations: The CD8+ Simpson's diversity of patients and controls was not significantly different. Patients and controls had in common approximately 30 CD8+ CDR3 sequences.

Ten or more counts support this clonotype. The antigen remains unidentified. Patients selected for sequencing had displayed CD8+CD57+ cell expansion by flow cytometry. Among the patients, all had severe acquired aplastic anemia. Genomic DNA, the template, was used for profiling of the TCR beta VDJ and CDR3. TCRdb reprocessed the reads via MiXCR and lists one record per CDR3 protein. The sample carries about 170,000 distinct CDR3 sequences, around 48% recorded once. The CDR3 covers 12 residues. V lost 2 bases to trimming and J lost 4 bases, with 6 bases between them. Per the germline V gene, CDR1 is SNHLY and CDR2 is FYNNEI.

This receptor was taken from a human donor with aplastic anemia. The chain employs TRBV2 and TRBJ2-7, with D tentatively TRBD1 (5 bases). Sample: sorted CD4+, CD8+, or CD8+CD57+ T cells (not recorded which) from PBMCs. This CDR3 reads CASSEQGYEQYF. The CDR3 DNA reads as TGTGCCAGCAGTGAACAGGGATACGAGCAGTACTTC.